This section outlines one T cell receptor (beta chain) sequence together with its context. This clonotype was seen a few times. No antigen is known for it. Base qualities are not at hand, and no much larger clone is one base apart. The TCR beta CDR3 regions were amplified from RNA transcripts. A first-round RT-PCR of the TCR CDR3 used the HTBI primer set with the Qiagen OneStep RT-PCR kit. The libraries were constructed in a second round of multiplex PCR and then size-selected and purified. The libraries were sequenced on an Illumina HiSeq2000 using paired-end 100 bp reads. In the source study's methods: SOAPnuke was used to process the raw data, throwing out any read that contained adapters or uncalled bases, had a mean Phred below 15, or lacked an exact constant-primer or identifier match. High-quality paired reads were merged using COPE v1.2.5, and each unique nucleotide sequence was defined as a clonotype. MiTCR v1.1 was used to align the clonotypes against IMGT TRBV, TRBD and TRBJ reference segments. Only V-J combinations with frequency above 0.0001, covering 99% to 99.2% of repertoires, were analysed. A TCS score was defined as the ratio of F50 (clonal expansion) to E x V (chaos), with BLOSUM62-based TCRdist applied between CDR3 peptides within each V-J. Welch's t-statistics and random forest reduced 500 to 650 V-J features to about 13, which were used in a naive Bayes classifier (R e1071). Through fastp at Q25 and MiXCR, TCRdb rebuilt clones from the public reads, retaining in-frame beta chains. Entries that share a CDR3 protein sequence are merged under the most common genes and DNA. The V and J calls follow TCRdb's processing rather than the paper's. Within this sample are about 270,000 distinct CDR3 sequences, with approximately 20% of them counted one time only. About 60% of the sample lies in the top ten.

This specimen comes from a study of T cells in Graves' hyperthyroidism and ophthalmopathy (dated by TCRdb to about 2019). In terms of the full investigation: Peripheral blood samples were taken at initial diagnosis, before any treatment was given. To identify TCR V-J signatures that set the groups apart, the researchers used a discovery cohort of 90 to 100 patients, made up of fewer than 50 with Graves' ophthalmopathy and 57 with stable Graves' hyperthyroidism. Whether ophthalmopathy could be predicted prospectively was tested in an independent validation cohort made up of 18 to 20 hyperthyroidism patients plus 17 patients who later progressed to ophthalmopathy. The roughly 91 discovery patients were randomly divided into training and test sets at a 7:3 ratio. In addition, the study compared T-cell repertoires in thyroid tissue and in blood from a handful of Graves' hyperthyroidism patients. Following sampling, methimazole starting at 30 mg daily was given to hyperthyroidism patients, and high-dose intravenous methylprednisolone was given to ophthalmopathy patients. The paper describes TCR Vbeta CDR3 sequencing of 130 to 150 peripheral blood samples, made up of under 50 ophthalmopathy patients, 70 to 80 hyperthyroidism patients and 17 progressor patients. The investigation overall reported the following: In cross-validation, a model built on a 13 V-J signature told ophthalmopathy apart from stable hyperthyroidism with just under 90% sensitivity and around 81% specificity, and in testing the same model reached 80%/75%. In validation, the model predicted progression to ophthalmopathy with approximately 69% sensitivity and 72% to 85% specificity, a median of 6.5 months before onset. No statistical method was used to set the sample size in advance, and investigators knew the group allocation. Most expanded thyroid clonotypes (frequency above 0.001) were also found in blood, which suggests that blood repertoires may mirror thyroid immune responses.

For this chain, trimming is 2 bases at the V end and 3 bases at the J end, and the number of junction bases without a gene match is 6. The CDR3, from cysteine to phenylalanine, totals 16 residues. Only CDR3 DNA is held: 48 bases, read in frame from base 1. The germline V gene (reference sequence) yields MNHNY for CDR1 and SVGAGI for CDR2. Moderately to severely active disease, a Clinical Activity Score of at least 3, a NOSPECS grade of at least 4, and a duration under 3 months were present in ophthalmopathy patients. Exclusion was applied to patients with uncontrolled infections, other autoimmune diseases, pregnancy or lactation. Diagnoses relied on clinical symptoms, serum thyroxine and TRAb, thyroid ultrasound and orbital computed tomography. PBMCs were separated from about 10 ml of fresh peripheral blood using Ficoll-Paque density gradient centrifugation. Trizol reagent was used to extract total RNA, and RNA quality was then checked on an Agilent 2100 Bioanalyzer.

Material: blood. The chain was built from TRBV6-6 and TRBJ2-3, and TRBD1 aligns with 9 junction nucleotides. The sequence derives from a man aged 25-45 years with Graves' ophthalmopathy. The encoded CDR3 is CASSYTNRGLTDTQYF. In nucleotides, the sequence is TGTGCCAGCAGTTACACCAACAGGGGGCTGACAGATACGCAGTATTTT.